This T cell receptor beta chain was profiled in a study of blood T cell repertoires in COVID-19. Study background: From T cells, B-cell-depleted T cells, or PBMCs came the material, which was cDNA or gDNA.

Seattle researchers signed up patients amid active infection and tracked them longitudinally. Per the original data handling: Amplification of reference gene primers was used by the study to estimate nucleated cell counts. Clones were sequenced by immunoSEQ multiplex PCR, and TCRdb holds only the in-frame ones, with some missing. V and J calls and clone size are those listed in that table; D and trimming were worked out from the DNA. The sample has around 340,000 clones; less than 90% are singletons. Germline V CDR1 and CDR2: LNHDA, SQIVND (reference sequence). Trimming at V came to 3 bases and at J to 0 bases, leaving 2 bases not matched to a gene. The length of the CDR3 is 15 residues.

This chain links TRBV19 with TRBJ2-1, with TRBD2 matching over 7 bases. This sequence originates from a woman aged 55-75 years with COVID-19, enrolled during active disease. The sample was peripheral blood. The DNA for the CDR3 is TGTGCCAGTAGTATCCAGCGGGGCTCCTACAATGAGCAGTTCTTC. It specifies CASSIQRGSYNEQFF.